The 25 T cell receptor beta chains in this list originate from one sample, sequenced in a study of regulatory T cells in long-lasting Graves disease. Combining iRepertoire HTBI primers with Arm-PCR of CDR3 regions, the authors built TCR beta libraries. TCRdb independently ran MiXCR on the multiplex PCR reads; one entry per CDR3 protein. The data show around 500,000 distinct CDR3 sequences, about 14% seen once. The time point was: newly diagnosed GD, antithyroid drugs for less than 3 months. From RNA extracted from PBMCs, the TCR library was made. The sample was also reused in another study, on T cells in Graves' hyperthyroidism and ophthalmopathy.

The specimen comprised peripheral blood mononuclear cells (PBMCs), sampled at new diagnosis, from a patient treated with antithyroid drugs. These TCRs come from a man younger than 40 with Graves disease.

This clonotype occurred many times. The rearrangement links TRBV7-8 to TRBJ2-2, with a weak D call TRBD2 (6 bases). Germline V gene sequence: CDR1 SGHVS, CDR2 FQNEAQ. V dropped 1 base and J dropped 6 bases, with 12 bases sitting between them. The CDR3 has 15 amino acids. In DNA, the CDR3 is TGTGCCAGCAGCTTAGAGGGACTTTTGGCCGGGGAGCTGTTTTTT. It encodes CASSLEGLLAGELFF.

This clonotype has only a few counts. V gene TRBV6-2 or TRBV6-3 combines with J gene TRBJ2-5, with 7 positions matching TRBD2. This CDR3 contains 16 residues. V lost 0 bases to trimming and J lost 1 base; unmatched junction nucleotides: 5. The germline CDR1 and CDR2 sequences are MNHEY and SVGEGT. The CDR3 sequence: CASSYSGAGPQETQYF. CDR3 coding DNA: TGTGCCAGCAGTTACTCTGGAGCGGGACCCCAAGAGACCCAGTACTTC.

This clonotype was seen at least ten times. V gene TRBV6-2 or TRBV6-3 combines with J gene TRBJ1-5, with unresolved D. The length of the CDR3 is 15 residues. From germline, CDR1 is MNHEY and CDR2 SVGEGT. Trimming pared 2 bases from V and 4 bases from J, leaving 12 bases between. The CDR3 DNA follows: TGTGCCAGCAGTTACGAGGTCGGTCCGAATCAGCCCCAGCATTTT. It is translated as CASSYEVGPNQPQHF.

This clonotype showed up just a few times. The chain combines TRBV10-3 with TRBJ2-7, with 7 bases that match TRBD2. Germline values: CDR1 ENHRY, CDR2 SYGVKD. CDR3 length: 15 amino acids. J lost 0 bases, V lost 2 bases, and 4 bases had no gene match. Here the CDR3 DNA reads TGTGCCATCAGTGAGGGTAGCGGGCTCTCCTACGAGCAGTACTTC. Amino acid sequence: CAISEGSGLSYEQYF.

This clonotype was counted many times. V usage is TRBV28 and J usage is TRBJ1-2; D remains ambiguous. V shed 5 bases and J shed 4 bases, with 14 bases lying between them. Germline V CDR1 and CDR2: MDHEN, SYDVKM. CDR3 length equals 14 residues. This CDR3 reads CASSRFGVSYGYTF. The DNA for the CDR3 is TGTGCCAGCAGTCGGTTCGGGGTGAGCTATGGCTACACCTTC.

To note about this clonotype: Just one base apart from a much larger clone, this may be a read error. This chain joins TRBV3-1 and TRBJ1-2; D remains ambiguous. Germline V gives CDR1 LGHDT, CDR2 YNNKEL (reference sequence). The CDR3 extends over 14 amino acids. The chain's CDR3 is CASRQGDQRGGYTF. The CDR3 DNA reads as TGTGCCAGCCGCCAAGGAGACCAGCGGGGTGGCTACACCTTC.

This clonotype qualifies as medium-sized. The rearrangement links TRBV11-1 to TRBJ2-5, with 7 bases matching TRBD2. V gave up 5 bases and J gave up 3 bases; unmatched junction bases: 12. Germline values: CDR1 SGHAT, CDR2 FQDESV (reference sequence). The CDR3 has 16 residues. The CDR3 DNA sequence: TGTGCCAGCAGCCCCCTTAGAGCGGGGAATGAAGAGACCCAGTACTTC. Encoded protein: CASSPLRAGNEETQYF. Full variable domain (outside the CDR3, taken from reference TRBV11-1 and TRBJ2-5): EAEVAQSPRYKITEKSQAVAFWCDPISGHATLYWYRQILGQGPELLVQFQDESVVDDSQLPKDRFSAERLKGVDSTLKIQPAELGDSAMYLCASSPLRAGNEETQYFGPGTRLLVL.

This clonotype was recorded only once. A read error may be the cause here, since a much bigger clone is one base away. This rearrangement joins TRBV25-1 to TRBJ2-1; a weak D match, TRBD1 (6 bases). Trimming stripped 9 bases from V and 10 bases from J, with 22 bases between. CDR1 and CDR2 from the germline V gene are MGHDK and SYGVNS. CDR3 size: 14 residues. The CDR3 nucleotides are TGTGCCAGTCAGGGGCAGCTCTTCTCCTACGAGCAGTTCTTC. This encodes CASQGQLFSYEQFF.

This clonotype was observed many times. This rearrangement joins TRBV6-1 to TRBJ2-1, with D perhaps TRBD1 or TRBD2 (6 bases each). Trimming cost V 6 bases and J 0 bases, with 12 bases left between them. Looked up from germline, CDR1 is MNHNS and CDR2 is SASEGT. There are 15 residues in the CDR3. CDR3 nucleotides: TGTGCCAGCAGAAGGGGGAGGCCCTCCTACAATGAGCAGTTCTTC. Translation: CASRRGRPSYNEQFF.

This clonotype was seen more than once but under ten times. V gene TRBV3-1 combines with J gene TRBJ2-1, with 10 bases lining up with TRBD2. CDR1 and CDR2 from the germline V gene are LGHDT and YNNKEL (reference sequence). The CDR3 has 15 amino acids. The V gene end was trimmed by 6 bases and the J gene end by 5 bases; junction bases not matched to a gene: 7. CDR3 DNA: TGTGCCAGCAGAAGGAGCGGGGGGGGAGACAATGAGCAGTTCTTC. Translated, it gives CASRRSGGGDNEQFF.

This clonotype has a count of ten or more. J is TRBJ2-1 and V is TRBV29-1; D is possibly TRBD2 (7 bases). The CDR3 totals 16 residues. From germline, CDR1 is SQVTM and CDR2 ANQGSEA. V was clipped by 6 bases and J by 8 bases, with 26 bases between them. CDR3 sequence reads: CSVRGGGGQRGDEQFF. In DNA, the CDR3 is TGCAGCGTGCGGGGTGGCGGGGGACAAAGGGGGGATGAGCAGTTCTTC.

A word on this clonotype: At one of its ends the junction is not consistent with the germline gene, which may arise from a read error. This rearrangement joins TRBV5-1 to TRBJ1-1; 7 positions match TRBD1. Germline V gene sequence: CDR1 SGHRS, CDR2 YFSETQ. The CDR3 contains 14 residues. Here the CDR3 reads CASSGSGGNTEAFF. CDR3 bases: TGTGCGAGCAGTGGGTCAGGGGGGAACACTGAAGCTTTCTTT.

This clonotype came up many times. This chain uses TRBV5-4 with TRBJ1-1; 10 nucleotides align to TRBD1. CDR1 and CDR2 (germline): SGHNT, YYREEE (reference sequence). The CDR3 spans 14 residues. V dropped 4 bases and J dropped 5; count of bases not matched to a gene: 5. This chain's CDR3 is CASSPRQGATEAFF. The CDR3 DNA follows: TGTGCCAGCAGCCCTCGACAGGGGGCAACTGAAGCTTTCTTT.

In its sample, this clonotype was seen a few times. The chain has TRBV15 and TRBJ1-5; D may be TRBD1 (5 bases). The CDR3 is 14 amino acids. The V and J ends lost 5 bases and 2 bases respectively, with 10 bases between them. The V gene's germline CDR1 is LNHNV and CDR2 YYDKDF (reference sequence). CDR3 loop: CATSRGSGNQPQHF. CDR3 DNA sequence: TGTGCCACCAGCCGGGGGTCCGGCAATCAGCCCCAGCATTTT.

This clonotype was seen a few times. This chain links TRBV5-1 with TRBJ1-2; tentative D call: TRBD1 (5 bases). V was shortened by 2 bases and J by 3 bases, with 11 bases between the two germline ends. The CDR3 runs to 14 residues. Per the germline V gene, CDR1 is SGHRS and CDR2 is YFSETQ. The DNA for the CDR3 is TGCGCCAGCAGCTTACGGGGGATGGACTATGGCTACACCTTC. Encoded protein: CASSLRGMDYGYTF.

In regard to this clonotype: One base away lies a much larger clone, so this may be a sequencing read error. The chain couples TRBV5-1 to TRBJ1-2, with 9 bases lining up with TRBD1. V was clipped by 4 bases and J by 2 bases; unmatched bases: 3. CDR1 and CDR2 (germline): SGHRS, YFSETQ. This CDR3 has 14 amino acids. The DNA for the CDR3 is TGCGCCAGCAGCGGGACAGGGACAAACTATGGCTACACCTTC. Its translation is CASSGTGTNYGYTF.

In this sample, this clonotype turned up many times. V and J are TRBV12-3 or TRBV12-4 and TRBJ2-3; D uncertain. The CDR3 consists of 11 residues. The V gene lost 7 bases and the J gene lost 3 bases, with 5 bases spanning the gap. The CDR3 sequence: CASTATDTQYF. CDR3 DNA: TGTGCCAGCACCGCGACAGATACGCAGTATTTT.

The genes are TRBV30 and TRBJ2-1; 14 positions match TRBD2. Trimming took 5 bases from V and 1 from J; bases not matched to a gene: 10. The CDR3 consists of 18 residues. The germline gives CDR1 GTSNPN, CDR2 SVGIG (reference sequence). Written as DNA, the CDR3 is TGTGCCTGGTCCGGGACTAGCGGGAGTTCTTGGTCCTACAATGAGCAGTTCTTC. It specifies CAWSGTSGSSWSYNEQFF.

This clonotype was detected many times. The V call is TRBV27, the J call TRBJ1-2, with D possibly matching TRBD1 (6 bases). V was cut by 6 bases and J by 4 bases, with 12 bases left in between. Germline-derived CDR1 and CDR2 are MNHEY and SMNVEV (reference sequence). The CDR3 runs 13 residues. CDR3 in amino acids: CASSQQGLYGYTF. In nucleotides, the CDR3 is TGTGCCAGCAGCCAACAGGGACTCTATGGCTACACCTTC.

This clonotype occurred many times. The gene calls are TRBV20-1 and TRBJ1-2, with D uncertain. CDR1 and CDR2 (germline): DFQATT, SNEGSKA (reference sequence). The CDR3 contains 15 residues. The V and J ends lost 0 bases and 4 bases respectively, with 15 bases between them. The CDR3 nucleotides are TGCAGTGCTAGAGACCCGTATAGGACGGCCTATGGCTACACCTTC. Translation gives CSARDPYRTAYGYTF.

As concerns this clonotype: This may arise from a read error, as a much more abundant clone is one base away. The V gene is TRBV11-2, the J gene TRBJ2-5; no definite D call. CDR3 length: 13 residues. Germline lookup yields CDR1 SGHAT and CDR2 FQNNGV. V lost 5 bases, J lost 2 bases, and 9 bases lay in between. Here the CDR3 reads CASSRLAQETQYF. The CDR3 nucleotides read TGTGCCAGCAGCCGACTGGCTCAAGAGACCCAGTACTTC.

Ten or more counts support this clonotype. The chain employs TRBV18 and TRBJ1-6; TRBD1 might be the D (5 bases). V lost 5 bases and J 11 bases, leaving 10 bases between the germline ends. The germline CDR1 and CDR2 sequences are KGHSH and LQKENI. The CDR3 is 12 residues long. The CDR3 nucleotides read TGTGCCAGCTCATCCCCAGGGACACCCCTCCACTTT. Protein: CASSSPGTPLHF.

This clonotype was detected only a few times. The V and J genes are TRBV30 and TRBJ2-2; D gene uncertain. In germline, CDR1 is GTSNPN, CDR2 SVGIG (reference sequence). Trimming stripped 4 bases from V and 4 bases from J, with 10 bases between. The CDR3 loop spans 13 amino acids. In DNA, the CDR3 is TGTGCCTGGACGGCAGGAACCACCGGGGAGCTGTTTTTT. This codes for CAWTAGTTGELFF.

This clonotype was observed at least ten times. This chain connects TRBV11-2 to TRBJ1-3; D is uncertain. This CDR3 spans 11 amino acids. V was cut by 4 bases and J by 7 bases, with 5 bases left in between. Per the germline V gene, CDR1 is SGHAT and CDR2 is FQNNGV. DNA of the CDR3: TGTGCCAGCAGCTGGGAGAACACCATATATTTT. This encodes CASSWENTIYF.

This clonotype was counted at least ten times. The chain links TRBV20-1 to TRBJ2-3; D unresolved. CDR1 is DFQATT, CDR2 SNEGSKA, per germline (reference sequence). Deletions cut 7 bases from V and 4 bases from J, with 15 bases between. The CDR3 totals 13 residues. The CDR3 DNA reads as TGCAGTGGTCAACTCAGAAAGGCAGATACGCAGTATTTT. Encoded protein: CSGQLRKADTQYF.